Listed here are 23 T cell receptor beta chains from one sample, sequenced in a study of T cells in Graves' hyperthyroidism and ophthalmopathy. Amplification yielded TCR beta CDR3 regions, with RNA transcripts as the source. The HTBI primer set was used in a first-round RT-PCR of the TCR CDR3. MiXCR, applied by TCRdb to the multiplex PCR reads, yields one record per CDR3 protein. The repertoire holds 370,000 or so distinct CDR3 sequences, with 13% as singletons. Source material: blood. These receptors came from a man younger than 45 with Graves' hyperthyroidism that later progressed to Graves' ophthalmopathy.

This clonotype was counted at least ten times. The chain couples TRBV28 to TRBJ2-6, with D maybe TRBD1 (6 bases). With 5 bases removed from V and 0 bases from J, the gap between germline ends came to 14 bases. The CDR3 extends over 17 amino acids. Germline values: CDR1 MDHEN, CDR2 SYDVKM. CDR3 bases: TGTGCCAGCAGTGTACAGGGAAAACCCTCTGGGGCCAACGTCCTGACTTTC. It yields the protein CASSVQGKPSGANVLTF.

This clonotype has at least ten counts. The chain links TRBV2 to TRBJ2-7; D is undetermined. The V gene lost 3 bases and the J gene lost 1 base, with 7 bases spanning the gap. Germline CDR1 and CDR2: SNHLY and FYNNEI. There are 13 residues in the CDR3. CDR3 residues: CASSDWGSYEQYF. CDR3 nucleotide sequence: TGTGCCAGCAGTGATTGGGGATCCTACGAGCAGTACTTC.

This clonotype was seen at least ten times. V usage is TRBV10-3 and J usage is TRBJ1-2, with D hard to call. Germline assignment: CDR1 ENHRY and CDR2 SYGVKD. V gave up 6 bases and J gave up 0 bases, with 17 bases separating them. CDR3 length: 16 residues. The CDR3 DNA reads TGTGCCATCAGACCAGAGGAGTGGGAGGCTAACTATGGCTACACCTTC. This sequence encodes CAIRPEEWEANYGYTF.

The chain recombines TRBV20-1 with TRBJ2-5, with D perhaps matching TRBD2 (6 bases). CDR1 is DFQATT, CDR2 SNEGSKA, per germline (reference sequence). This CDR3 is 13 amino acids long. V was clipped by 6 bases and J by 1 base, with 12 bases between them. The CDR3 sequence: CSAIRDFQETQYF. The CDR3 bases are TGCAGTGCCATCCGGGACTTCCAAGAGACCCAGTACTTC.

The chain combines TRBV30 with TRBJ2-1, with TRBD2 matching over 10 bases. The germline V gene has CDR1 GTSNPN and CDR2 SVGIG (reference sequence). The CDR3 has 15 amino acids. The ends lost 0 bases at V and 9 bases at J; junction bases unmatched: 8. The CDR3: CAWSVEAGGFIEQFF. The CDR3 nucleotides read TGTGCCTGGAGTGTTGAAGCGGGAGGGTTCATTGAGCAGTTCTTC. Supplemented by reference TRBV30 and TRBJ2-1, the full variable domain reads SQTIHQWPATLVQPVGSPLSLECTVEGTSNPNLYWYRQAAGRGLQLLFYSVGIGQISSEVPQNLSASRPQDRQFILSSKKLLLSDSGFYLCAWSVEAGGFIEQFFGPGTRLTVL.

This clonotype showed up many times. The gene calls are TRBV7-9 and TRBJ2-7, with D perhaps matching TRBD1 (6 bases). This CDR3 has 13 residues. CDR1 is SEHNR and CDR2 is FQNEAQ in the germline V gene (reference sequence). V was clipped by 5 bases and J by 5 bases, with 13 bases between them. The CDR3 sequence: CASSPMAGDEQYF. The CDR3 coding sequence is TGTGCCAGCAGCCCAATGGCAGGGGACGAGCAGTACTTC.

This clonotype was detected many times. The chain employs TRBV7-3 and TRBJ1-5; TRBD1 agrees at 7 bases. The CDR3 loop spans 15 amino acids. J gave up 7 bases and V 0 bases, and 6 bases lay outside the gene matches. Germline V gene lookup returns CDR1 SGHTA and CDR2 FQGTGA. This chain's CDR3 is CASSLTTPGGQPQHF. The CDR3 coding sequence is TGTGCCAGCAGCTTAACTACCCCAGGGGGACAGCCCCAGCATTTT.

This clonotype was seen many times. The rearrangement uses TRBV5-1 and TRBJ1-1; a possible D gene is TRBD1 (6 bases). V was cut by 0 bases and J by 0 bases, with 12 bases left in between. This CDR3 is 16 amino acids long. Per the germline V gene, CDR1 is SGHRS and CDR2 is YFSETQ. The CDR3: CASSLVAGAMNTEAFF. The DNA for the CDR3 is TGCGCCAGCAGCTTGGTTGCAGGGGCCATGAACACTGAAGCTTTCTTT. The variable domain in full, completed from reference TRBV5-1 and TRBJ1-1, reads KAGVTQTPRYLIKTRGQQVTLSCSPISGHRSVSWYQQTPGQGLQFLFEYFSETQRNKGNFPGRFSGRQFSNSRSEMNVSTLELGDSALYLCASSLVAGAMNTEAFFGQGTRLTVV.

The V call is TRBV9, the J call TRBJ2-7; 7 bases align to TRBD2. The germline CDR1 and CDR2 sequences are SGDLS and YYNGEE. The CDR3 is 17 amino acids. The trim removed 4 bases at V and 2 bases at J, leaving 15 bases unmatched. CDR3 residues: CASSLVSGGLTPYEQYF. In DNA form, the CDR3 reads TGTGCCAGCAGCTTAGTGTCGGGGGGTCTTACACCCTACGAGCAGTACTTC.

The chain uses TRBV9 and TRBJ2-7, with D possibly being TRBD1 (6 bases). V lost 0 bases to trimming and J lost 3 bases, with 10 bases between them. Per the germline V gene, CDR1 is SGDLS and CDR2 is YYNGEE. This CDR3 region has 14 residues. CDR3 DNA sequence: TGTGCCAGCAGCGTAGAACAGGGATTCTACGAGCAGTACTTC. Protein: CASSVEQGFYEQYF.

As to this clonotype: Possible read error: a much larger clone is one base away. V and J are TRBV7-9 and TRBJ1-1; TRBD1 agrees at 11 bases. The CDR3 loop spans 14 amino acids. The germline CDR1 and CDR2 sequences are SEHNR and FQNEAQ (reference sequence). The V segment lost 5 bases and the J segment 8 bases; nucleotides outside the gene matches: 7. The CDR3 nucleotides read TGTGCCAGCAGCCCGGGACAGGGGGGTTCGGAAGCTTTCTTT. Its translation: CASSPGQGGSEAFF.

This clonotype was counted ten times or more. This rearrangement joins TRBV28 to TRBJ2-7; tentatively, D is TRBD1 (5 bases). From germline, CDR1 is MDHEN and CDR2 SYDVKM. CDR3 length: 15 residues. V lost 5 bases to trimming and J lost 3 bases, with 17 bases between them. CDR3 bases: TGTGCCAGCAGTAGCCTCGACAGCTCCTACTACGAGCAGTACTTC. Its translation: CASSSLDSSYYEQYF. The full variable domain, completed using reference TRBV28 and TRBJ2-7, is DVKVTQSSRYLVKRTGEKVFLECVQDMDHENMFWYRQDPGLGLRLIYFSYDVKMKEKGDIPEGYSVSREKKERFSLILESASTNQTSMYLCASSSLDSSYYEQYFGPGTRLTVT.

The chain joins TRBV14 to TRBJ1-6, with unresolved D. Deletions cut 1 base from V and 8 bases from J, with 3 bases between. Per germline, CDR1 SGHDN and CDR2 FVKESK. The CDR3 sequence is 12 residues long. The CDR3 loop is CASSQVYSPLHF. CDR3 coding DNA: TGTGCCAGCAGCCAAGTTTATTCACCCCTCCACTTT.

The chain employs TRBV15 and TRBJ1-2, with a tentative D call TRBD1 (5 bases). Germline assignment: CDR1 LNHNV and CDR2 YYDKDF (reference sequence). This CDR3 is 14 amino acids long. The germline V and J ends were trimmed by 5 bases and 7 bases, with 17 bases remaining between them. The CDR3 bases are TGTGCCACCAGCCAAATGGTGGCGGGGGGTGGCTACACCTTC. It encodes CATSQMVAGGGYTF.

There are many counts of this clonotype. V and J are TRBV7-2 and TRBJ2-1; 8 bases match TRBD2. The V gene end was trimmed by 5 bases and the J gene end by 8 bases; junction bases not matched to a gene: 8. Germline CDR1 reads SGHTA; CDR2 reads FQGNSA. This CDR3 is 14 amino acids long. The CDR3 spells CASSRTSSNHEQFF. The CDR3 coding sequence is TGTGCCAGCAGCCGGACTAGCTCGAACCATGAGCAGTTCTTC.

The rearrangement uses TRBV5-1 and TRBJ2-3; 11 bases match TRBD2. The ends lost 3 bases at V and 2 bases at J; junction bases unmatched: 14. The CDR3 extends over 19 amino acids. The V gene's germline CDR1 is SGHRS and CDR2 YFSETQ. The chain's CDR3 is CASSSPELTSGVYTDTQYF. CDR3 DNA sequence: TGCGCCAGCAGCTCGCCAGAGCTGACTAGCGGGGTCTACACAGATACGCAGTATTTT.

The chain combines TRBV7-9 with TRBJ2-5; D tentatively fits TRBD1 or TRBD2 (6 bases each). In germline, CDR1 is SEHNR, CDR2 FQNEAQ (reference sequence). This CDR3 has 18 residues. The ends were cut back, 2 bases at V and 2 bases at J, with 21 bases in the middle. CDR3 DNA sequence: TGTGCCAGCAGCTTAATGGGGGGCTTCTATTACCAACAAGAGACCCAGTACTTC. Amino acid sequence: CASSLMGGFYYQQETQYF.

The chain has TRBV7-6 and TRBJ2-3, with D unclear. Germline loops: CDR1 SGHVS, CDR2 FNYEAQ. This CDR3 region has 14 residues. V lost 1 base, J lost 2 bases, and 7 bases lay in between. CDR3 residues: CASSLESNTDTQYF. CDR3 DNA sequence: TGTGCCAGCAGCTTAGAAAGCAACACAGATACGCAGTATTTT.

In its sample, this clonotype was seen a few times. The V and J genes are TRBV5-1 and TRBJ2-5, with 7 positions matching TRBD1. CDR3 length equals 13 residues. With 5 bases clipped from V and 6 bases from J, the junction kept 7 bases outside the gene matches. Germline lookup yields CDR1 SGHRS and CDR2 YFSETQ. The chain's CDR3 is CASRNNRGKTQYF. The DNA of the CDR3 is TGCGCCAGCAGGAACAACAGGGGAAAGACCCAGTACTTC.

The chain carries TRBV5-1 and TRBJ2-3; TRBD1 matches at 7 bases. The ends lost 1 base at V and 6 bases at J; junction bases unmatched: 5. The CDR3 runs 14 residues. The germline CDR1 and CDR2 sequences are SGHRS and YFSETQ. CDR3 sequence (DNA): TGCGCCAGCAGCTTGAGCGACAGGGAGGATACGCAGTATTTT. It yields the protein CASSLSDREDTQYF. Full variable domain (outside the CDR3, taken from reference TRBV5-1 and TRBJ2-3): KAGVTQTPRYLIKTRGQQVTLSCSPISGHRSVSWYQQTPGQGLQFLFEYFSETQRNKGNFPGRFSGRQFSNSRSEMNVSTLELGDSALYLCASSLSDREDTQYFGPGTRLTVL.

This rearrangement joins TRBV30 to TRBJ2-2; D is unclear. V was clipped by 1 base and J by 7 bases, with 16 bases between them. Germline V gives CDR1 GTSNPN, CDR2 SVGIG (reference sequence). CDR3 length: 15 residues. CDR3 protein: CAWSGLLGLDGELFF. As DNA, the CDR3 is TGTGCCTGGAGTGGCCTATTGGGCCTCGACGGGGAGCTGTTTTTT.

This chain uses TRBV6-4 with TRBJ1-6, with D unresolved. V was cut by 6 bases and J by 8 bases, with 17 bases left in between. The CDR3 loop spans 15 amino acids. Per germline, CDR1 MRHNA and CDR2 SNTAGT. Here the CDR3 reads CASSPAGLKDSPLHF. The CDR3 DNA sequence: TGTGCCAGCAGCCCCGCGGGGTTAAAGGATTCACCCCTCCACTTT.

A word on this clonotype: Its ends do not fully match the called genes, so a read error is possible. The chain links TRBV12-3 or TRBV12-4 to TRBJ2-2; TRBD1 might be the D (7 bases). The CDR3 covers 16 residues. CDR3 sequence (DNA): TGTGCCAGCAGTTTCGGGCAGGGGGGATTCGGCGGGGAGCCGTTTTTT. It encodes CASSFGQGGFGGEPFF.